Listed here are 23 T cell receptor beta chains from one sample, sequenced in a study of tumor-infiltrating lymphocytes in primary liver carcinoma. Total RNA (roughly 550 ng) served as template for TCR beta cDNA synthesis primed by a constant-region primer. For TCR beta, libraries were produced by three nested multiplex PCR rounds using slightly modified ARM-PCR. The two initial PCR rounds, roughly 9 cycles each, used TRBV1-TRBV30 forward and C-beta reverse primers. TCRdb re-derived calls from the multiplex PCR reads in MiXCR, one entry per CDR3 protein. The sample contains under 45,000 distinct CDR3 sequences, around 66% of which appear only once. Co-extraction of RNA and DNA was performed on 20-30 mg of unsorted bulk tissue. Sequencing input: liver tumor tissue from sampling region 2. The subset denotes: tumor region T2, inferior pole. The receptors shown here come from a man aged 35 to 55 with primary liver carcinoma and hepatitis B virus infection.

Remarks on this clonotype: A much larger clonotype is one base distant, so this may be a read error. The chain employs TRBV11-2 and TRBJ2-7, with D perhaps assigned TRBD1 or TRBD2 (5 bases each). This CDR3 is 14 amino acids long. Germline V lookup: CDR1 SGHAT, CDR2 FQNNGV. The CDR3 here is CTSTRGGSTYEQYF. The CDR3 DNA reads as TGTACCAGCACCCGTGGGGGTTCCACCTACGAGCAGTACTTC.

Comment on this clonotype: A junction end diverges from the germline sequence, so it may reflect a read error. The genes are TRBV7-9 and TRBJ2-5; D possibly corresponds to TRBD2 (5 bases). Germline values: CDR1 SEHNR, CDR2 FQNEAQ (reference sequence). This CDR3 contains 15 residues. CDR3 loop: CASSPGEGLQGTQYF. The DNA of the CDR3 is TGTGCCAGCAGCCCTGGAGAGGGTTTACAAGGGACCCAGTACTTC.

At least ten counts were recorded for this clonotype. CDR3 coding DNA: TGCGGCGCCCTGCCATCCACAGATACGCAGTATTTT. This codes for CGALPSTDTQYF. This chain connects TRBV29-1 to TRBJ2-3; D uncertain. Germline CDR1 reads SQVTM; CDR2 reads ANQGSEA. The CDR3 is made up of 12 amino acids.

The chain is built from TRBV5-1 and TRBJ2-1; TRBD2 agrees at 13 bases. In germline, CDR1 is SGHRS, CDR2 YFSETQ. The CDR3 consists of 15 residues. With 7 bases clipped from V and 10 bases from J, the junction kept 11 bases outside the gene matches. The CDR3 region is CASVLAGLAGHEQFF. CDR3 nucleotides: TGCGCCAGCGTCTTGGCGGGACTAGCGGGACACGAGCAGTTCTTC.

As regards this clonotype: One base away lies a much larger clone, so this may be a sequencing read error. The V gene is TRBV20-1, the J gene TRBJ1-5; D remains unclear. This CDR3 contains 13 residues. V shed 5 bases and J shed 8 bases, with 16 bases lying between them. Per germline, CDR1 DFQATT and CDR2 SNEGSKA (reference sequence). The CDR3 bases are TGCAGTGCTGAGAGACATGGGAGTGAGCCCCAGCATTTT. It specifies CSAERHGSEPQHF.

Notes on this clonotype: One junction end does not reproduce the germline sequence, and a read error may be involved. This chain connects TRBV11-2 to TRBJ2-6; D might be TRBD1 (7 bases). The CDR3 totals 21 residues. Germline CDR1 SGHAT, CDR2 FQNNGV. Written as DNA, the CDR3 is TGTGCCAGCGGCATGGGGGGATACAGGGGCATTTCCCTCTCTGGGGTCAACGTCCTGACTTTC. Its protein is CASGMGGYRGISLSGVNVLTF.

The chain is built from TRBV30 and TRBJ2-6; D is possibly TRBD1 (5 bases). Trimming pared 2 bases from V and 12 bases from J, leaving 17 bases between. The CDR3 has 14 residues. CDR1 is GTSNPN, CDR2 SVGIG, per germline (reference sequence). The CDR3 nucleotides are TGTGCCTGGAGTCTAGGGGCGGTTGAAATCGTCCTGACTTTC. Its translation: CAWSLGAVEIVLTF.

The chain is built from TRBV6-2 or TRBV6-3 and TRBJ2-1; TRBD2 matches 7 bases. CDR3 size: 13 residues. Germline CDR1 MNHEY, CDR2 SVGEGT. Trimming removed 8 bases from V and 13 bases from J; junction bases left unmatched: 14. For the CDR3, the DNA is TGTGCCAGCGGTAGGGGACTATCGAACACCCAGTTCTTC. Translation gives CASGRGLSNTQFF.

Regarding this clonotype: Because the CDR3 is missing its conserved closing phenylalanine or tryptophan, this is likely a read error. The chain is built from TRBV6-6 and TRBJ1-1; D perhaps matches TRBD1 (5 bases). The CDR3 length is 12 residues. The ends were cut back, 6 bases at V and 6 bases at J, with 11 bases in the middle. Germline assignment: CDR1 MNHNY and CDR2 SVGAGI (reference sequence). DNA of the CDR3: TGTGCCAGCAGCCAGACAGACGCTGAAGCTTTCCTT. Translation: CASSQTDAEAFL.

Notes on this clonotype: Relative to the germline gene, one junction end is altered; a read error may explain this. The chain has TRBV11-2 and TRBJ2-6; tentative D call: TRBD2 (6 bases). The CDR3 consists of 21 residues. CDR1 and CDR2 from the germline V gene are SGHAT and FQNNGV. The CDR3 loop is CASSMGGDSGISLSGANVLTF. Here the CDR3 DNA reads TGTGCCAGCAGCATGGGGGGAGACAGTGGCATCTCCCTCTCTGGAGCCAACGTCCTGACTTTC.

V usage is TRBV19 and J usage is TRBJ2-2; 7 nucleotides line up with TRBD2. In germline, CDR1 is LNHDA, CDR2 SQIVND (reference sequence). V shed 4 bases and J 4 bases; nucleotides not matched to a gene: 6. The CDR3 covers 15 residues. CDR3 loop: CASSRRGEVTGELFF. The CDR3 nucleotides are TGTGCCAGTAGTAGACGGGGGGAGGTCACCGGGGAGCTGTTTTTT.

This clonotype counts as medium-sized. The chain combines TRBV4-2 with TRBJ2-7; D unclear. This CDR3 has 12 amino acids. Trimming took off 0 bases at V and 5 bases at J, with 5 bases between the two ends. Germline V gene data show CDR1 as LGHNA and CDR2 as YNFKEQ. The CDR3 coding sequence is TGTGCCAGCAGCCAAGAGGCCCACGAGCAGTACTTC. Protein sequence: CASSQEAHEQYF.

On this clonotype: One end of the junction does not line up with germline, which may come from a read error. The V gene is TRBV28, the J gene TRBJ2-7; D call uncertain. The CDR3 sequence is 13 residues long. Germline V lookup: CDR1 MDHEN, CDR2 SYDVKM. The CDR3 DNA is TGTTCCAGCAGGTCCCTAAGGACCCGCGAGCAGTACTTT. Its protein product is CSSRSLRTREQYF.

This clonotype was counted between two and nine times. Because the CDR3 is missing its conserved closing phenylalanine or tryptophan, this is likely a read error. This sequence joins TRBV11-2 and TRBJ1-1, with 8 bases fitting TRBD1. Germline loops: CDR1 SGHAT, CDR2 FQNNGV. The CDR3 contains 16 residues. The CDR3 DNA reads TGTGTCAGCAGCTTAAATCGGACAGGGATTGACACTGAAGCTTTCATT. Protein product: CVSSLNRTGIDTEAFI.

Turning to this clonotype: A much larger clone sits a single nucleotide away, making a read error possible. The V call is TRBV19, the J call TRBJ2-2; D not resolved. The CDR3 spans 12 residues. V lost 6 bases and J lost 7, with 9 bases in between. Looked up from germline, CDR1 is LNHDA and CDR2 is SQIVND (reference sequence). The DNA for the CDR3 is TGTGCCAGTAGACCGACGGGCGGGGAGCTGTTTTTT. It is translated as CASRPTGGELFF.

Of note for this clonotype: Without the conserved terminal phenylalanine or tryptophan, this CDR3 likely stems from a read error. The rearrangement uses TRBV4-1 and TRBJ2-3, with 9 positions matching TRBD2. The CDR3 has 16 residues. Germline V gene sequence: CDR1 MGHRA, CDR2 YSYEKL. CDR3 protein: CASSQDPGSGSNTQYH. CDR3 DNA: TGCGCCAGTAGCCAAGATCCGGGTAGCGGGAGTAATACGCAGTATCAT.

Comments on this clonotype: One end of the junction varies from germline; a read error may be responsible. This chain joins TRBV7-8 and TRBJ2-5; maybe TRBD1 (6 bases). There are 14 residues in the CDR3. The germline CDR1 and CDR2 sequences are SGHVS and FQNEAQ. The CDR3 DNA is TGTGCCAGCAGCAGGGACAAGGGGATTGAGACACAGTACTTC. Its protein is CASSRDKGIETQYF.

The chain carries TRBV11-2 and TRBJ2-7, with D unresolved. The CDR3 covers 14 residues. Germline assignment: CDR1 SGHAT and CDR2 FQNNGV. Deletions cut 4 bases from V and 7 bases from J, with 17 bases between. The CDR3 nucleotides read TGTGCCAGCAGCTCAAGAGGCGGTGATGGGGAGCAGTACTTC. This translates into CASSSRGGDGEQYF.

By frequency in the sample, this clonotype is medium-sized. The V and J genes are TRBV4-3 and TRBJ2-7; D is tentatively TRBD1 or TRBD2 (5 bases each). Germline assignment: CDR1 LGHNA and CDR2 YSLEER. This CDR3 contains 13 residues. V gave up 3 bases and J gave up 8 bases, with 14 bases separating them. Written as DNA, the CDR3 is TGCGCCAGCAGCCACGACAGAGGGGAGCAGCAGTACTTC. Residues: CASSHDRGEQQYF.

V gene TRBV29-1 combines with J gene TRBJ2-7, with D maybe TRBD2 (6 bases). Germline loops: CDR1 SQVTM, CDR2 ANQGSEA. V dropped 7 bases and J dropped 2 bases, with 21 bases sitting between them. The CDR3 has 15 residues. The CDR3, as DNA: TGCAGCGCCGGGTCCGGGGCTAGCGAAACCTACGAGCAGTACTTC. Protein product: CSAGSGASETYEQYF.

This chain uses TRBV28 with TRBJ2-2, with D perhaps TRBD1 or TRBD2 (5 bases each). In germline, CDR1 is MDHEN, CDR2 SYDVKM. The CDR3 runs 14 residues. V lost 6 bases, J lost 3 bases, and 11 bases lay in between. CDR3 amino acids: CASSPGADTGELFF. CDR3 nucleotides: TGTGCCAGCAGCCCCGGGGCCGACACCGGGGAGCTGTTTTTT.

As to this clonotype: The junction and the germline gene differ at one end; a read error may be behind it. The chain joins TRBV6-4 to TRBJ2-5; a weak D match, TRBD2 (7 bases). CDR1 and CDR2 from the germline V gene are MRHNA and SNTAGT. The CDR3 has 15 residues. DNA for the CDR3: TGTGCCAGTGACAGGACTAGAGGAACAGAAGAGACCCAGTATTTC. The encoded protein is CASDRTRGTEETQYF.

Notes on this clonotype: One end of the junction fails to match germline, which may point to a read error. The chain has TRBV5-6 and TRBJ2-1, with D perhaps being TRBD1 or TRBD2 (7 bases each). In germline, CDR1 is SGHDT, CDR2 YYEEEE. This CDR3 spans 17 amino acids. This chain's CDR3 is CASSLNLQGRGYNEQFF. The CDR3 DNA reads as TGTGCTAGCAGTTTGAACCTACAGGGGCGGGGGTACAATGAGCAGTTCTTC.